The 20 T cell receptor beta chains below come from one sample, sequenced in a study of beta chain features in type 1 diabetes (dated by TCRdb to 2017 to 2018). Library method: the immunoSEQ multiplex PCR assay. The entire amount of isolated RNA was reverse transcribed using the High Capacity cDNA Reverse Transcription Kit, so the sequenced TCRB transcripts were expressed ones. In TCRdb, the immuneACCESS table is reduced to in-frame sequences with V and J assigned. These tables do not hold every clone; where another copy was compared, an unresolved V gene accounts for under half, and the others remain unexplained. The sample has about 220,000 clones on record, approximately 11% of them singletons. The top ten clonotypes cover approximately 1.5% of the sample. Sample: central memory CD4+ T cells from blood. The source is a man aged 18-30 years in good health.

This clone has ten or more counts. The V and J genes are TRBV7-6 and TRBJ2-5, with a weak D call TRBD2 (5 bases). This CDR3 comprises 16 residues. Between the trimmed V and J ends, which lost 1 base and 4 bases, there was a span of 16 bases. Germline V CDR1 and CDR2: SGHVS, FNYEAQ. DNA for the CDR3: TGTGCCAGCAGCTTAGGGTATCGGGGAACGGTAGAGACCCAGTACTTC. Translation: CASSLGYRGTVETQYF.

V gene TRBV7-9 combines with J gene TRBJ2-7; D might be TRBD1 or TRBD2, each matching 6 bases. In germline, CDR1 is SEHNR, CDR2 FQNEAQ (reference sequence). The V and J ends lost 5 bases and 3 bases respectively, with 14 bases between them. The CDR3 runs 14 residues. Written as DNA, the CDR3 is TGTGCCAGCAGCCAGCCGGGGGCAGACTACGAGCAGTACTTC. This sequence encodes CASSQPGADYEQYF.

This chain links TRBV6-5 with TRBJ1-1; TRBD1 matches at 7 bases. This CDR3 has 13 residues. The V gene end was trimmed by 5 bases and the J gene end by 7 bases; junction bases not matched to a gene: 7. Germline V gene sequence: CDR1 MNHEY, CDR2 SVGAGI. CDR3: CASSTGTAREAFF. In DNA, the CDR3 is TGTGCCAGCAGTACCGGGACAGCGCGTGAAGCTTTCTTT.

The J gene is TRBJ2-7, the V gene TRBV7-7; D unclear. Trimming removed 4 bases at V and 7 bases at J, with 11 bases between. The CDR3 sequence is 12 residues long. Germline-derived CDR1 and CDR2 are SSHAT and FNYEAQ (reference sequence). This chain's CDR3 is CASSSPNGEQYF. CDR3 coding DNA: TGTGCCAGCAGCTCCCCTAATGGGGAGCAGTACTTC.

This clone occurred many times. The chain links TRBV4-1 to TRBJ1-1, with TRBD1 identical over 9 bases. The CDR3 is 15 residues long. The germline V gene encodes CDR1 MGHRA and CDR2 YSYEKL. J lost 6 bases, V lost 0 bases, and 5 bases had no gene match. The CDR3 region is CASSQDRTGVPEAFF. The CDR3 nucleotides read TGCGCCAGCAGCCAAGATAGGACAGGGGTTCCTGAAGCTTTCTTT.

This clone was seen only a few times. The rearrangement joins TRBV4-3 to TRBJ2-2; TRBD1 or TRBD2 may be the D gene (6 bases each). Germline V gene lookup returns CDR1 LGHNA and CDR2 YSLEER. The CDR3 has 16 amino acids. Trimming shortened V by 0 bases and J by 6 bases, and 14 bases separated the two germline ends. The CDR3 sequence is CASSQEWGALAGELFF. DNA for the CDR3: TGCGCCAGCAGCCAAGAGTGGGGGGCCCTCGCCGGGGAGCTGTTTTTT.

The chain employs TRBV6-5 and TRBJ2-5, with TRBD2 identical over 9 bases. CDR1 and CDR2 (germline): MNHEY, SVGAGI. Unmatched junction bases numbered 10, after V lost 8 bases and J lost 3 bases. This CDR3 comprises 15 residues. CDR3 bases: TGTGCCAGCCATAAGGGGGGACTAGCTAAAGAGACCCAGTACTTC. Protein product: CASHKGGLAKETQYF.

This clone has a count of ten or more. The J gene is TRBJ2-5, the V gene TRBV29-1; D may correspond to TRBD1 or TRBD2 (5 bases each). Per germline, CDR1 SQVTM and CDR2 ANQGSEA. V was clipped by 4 bases and J by 3 bases, with 12 bases between them. This CDR3 comprises 13 residues. In nucleotides, the CDR3 is TGCAGCGTTGCCCCCGGGACGGAAGAGACCCAGTACTTC. Translated: CSVAPGTEETQYF.

This clone was detected ten times or more. J is TRBJ2-1 and V is TRBV6-1; D is unclear. The CDR3 contains 14 residues. Germline V gene data show CDR1 as MNHNS and CDR2 as SASEGT. V shed 3 bases and J shed 4 bases, with 10 bases lying between them. CDR3 DNA sequence: TGTGCCAGCAGTGACTCTACGACATACAATGAGCAGTTCTTC. Protein product: CASSDSTTYNEQFF.

The table lists this clone with many counts. The V gene is TRBV30, the J gene TRBJ2-7; no reliable D call. This CDR3 is 13 amino acids long. The germline V and J ends were trimmed by 5 bases and 5 bases, with 16 bases remaining between them. CDR1 is GTSNPN, CDR2 SVGIG, per germline (reference sequence). The DNA for the CDR3 is TGTGCCTGGGGGGTGAGGCCTGGGCACGAGCAGTACTTC. Residues: CAWGVRPGHEQYF.

This clone was recorded a few times. The chain couples TRBV20-1 to TRBJ2-3; no firm D call. Germline values: CDR1 DFQATT, CDR2 SNEGSKA (reference sequence). The CDR3 runs 11 residues. V shed 5 bases and J shed 3 bases, with 6 bases lying between them. The CDR3 DNA reads as TGCAGTGCTCAGCCAACAGATACGCAGTATTTT. Protein: CSAQPTDTQYF.

V and J are TRBV6-6 and TRBJ2-5, with unresolved D. The CDR3 length is 12 residues. The germline V gene has CDR1 MNHNY and CDR2 SVGAGI (reference sequence). V dropped 8 bases and J dropped 2 bases, with 9 bases sitting between them. The CDR3 here is CASGPPQETQYF. CDR3 coding DNA: TGTGCCAGCGGACCACCACAAGAGACCCAGTACTTC.

This clone was recorded many times. The rearrangement uses TRBV6-1 and TRBJ1-5, with 7 bases that match TRBD1. This CDR3 has 15 amino acids. In germline, CDR1 is MNHNS, CDR2 SASEGT. The V and J ends lost 3 bases and 6 bases, in that order; junction bases with no gene match: 8. In nucleotides, the CDR3 is TGTGCCAGCAGTGAGACAGGGTTCTCAGGTCAGCCCCAGCATTTT. Its translation: CASSETGFSGQPQHF.

The gene calls are TRBV7-8 and TRBJ2-1; possible D gene TRBD1, 6 bases. Germline V gene data show CDR1 as SGHVS and CDR2 as FQNEAQ. The CDR3 is made up of 13 amino acids. Trimming removed 5 bases at V and 7 bases at J, with 12 bases between. Here the CDR3 DNA reads TGTGCCAGCAGCCTCAGTAGGGGGAATGAGCAGTTCTTC. It specifies CASSLSRGNEQFF. Looking up the rest from reference TRBV7-8 and TRBJ2-1 gives the full variable domain: GAGVSQSPRYKVAKRGQDVALRCDPISGHVSLFWYQQALGQGPEFLTYFQNEAQLDKSGLPSDRFFAERPEGSVSTLKIQRTQQEDSAVYLCASSLSRGNEQFFGPGTRLTVL.

Ten or more counts support this clone. V is TRBV5-6 and J is TRBJ2-1; a possible D gene is TRBD1 (5 bases). Trimming cost V 0 bases and J 2 bases, with 6 bases left between them. Germline V lookup: CDR1 SGHDT, CDR2 YYEEEE. The CDR3 spans 14 residues. CDR3: CASSLGRAYNEQFF. DNA for the CDR3: TGTGCCAGCAGCTTGGGCAGGGCCTACAATGAGCAGTTCTTC.

The rearrangement joins TRBV7-7 to TRBJ2-7; D is undetermined. Germline assignment: CDR1 SSHAT and CDR2 FNYEAQ (reference sequence). The CDR3 runs 15 residues. Trimming stripped 2 bases from V and 0 bases from J, with 11 bases between. The CDR3 protein is CASSLRFTSSYEQYF. The DNA of the CDR3 is TGTGCCAGCAGCTTAAGGTTTACCTCCTCCTACGAGCAGTACTTC.

V is TRBV28 and J is TRBJ1-1; D gene unclear. The V gene lost 5 bases and the J gene lost 0 bases, with 7 bases spanning the gap. The CDR3 covers 13 residues. The V gene's germline CDR1 is MDHEN and CDR2 SYDVKM. CDR3 in DNA: TGTGCCAGCAGTCGCCGGATGAACACTGAAGCTTTCTTT. Protein sequence: CASSRRMNTEAFF.

The chain combines TRBV7-2 with TRBJ2-3; 8 bases are a match to TRBD1. This CDR3 region has 13 residues. Germline V CDR1 and CDR2: SGHTA, FQGNSA. J was trimmed by 5 bases and V by 5 bases; bases with no gene match: 3. As DNA, the CDR3 is TGTGCCAGCAGCGGACAGGGCATAGATACGCAGTATTTT. This translates into CASSGQGIDTQYF.

Details on this clone: A much larger clone sits a single nucleotide away, making a read error possible. Within the sample, other DNA sequences also encode this same CDR3. The rearrangement joins TRBV7-9 to TRBJ1-5; 8 bases are a match to TRBD1. Germline V lookup: CDR1 SEHNR, CDR2 FQNEAQ (reference sequence). This CDR3 has 15 residues. V shed 4 bases and J 6 bases; nucleotides not matched to a gene: 8. In DNA form, the CDR3 reads TGTGCCAGCAGCTCACAGGGGGTCGGGAGTCAGCCCCAGCATTTT. This codes for CASSSQGVGSQPQHF.

This clone was picked up a small number of times. The V call is TRBV7-2, the J call TRBJ2-1; 7 bases align to TRBD2. This CDR3 is built from 13 residues. V lost 7 bases and J lost 8; bases outside the gene matches: 8. In germline, CDR1 is SGHTA, CDR2 FQGNSA. The CDR3, as DNA: TGTGCCAGCACTCGGACTAGATCCGATGAGCAGTTCTTC. Protein sequence: CASTRTRSDEQFF.